This T cell receptor beta chain was recovered during a study of shared clonotypes between healthy human individuals. Per the germline V gene, CDR1 is GTSNPN and CDR2 is SVGIG (reference sequence). The CDR3 is 12 residues long. Between the trimmed V and J ends, which lost 2 bases and 12 bases, there was a span of 16 bases. This clone was seen at least ten times. How the authors handled the data: ImmunoSEQ supplied junction-only sequences lacking quality scores, so filtering was different. TCRdb's table, derived via immunoSEQ multiplex PCR, lists solely in-frame clones and lacks some. Clonal size and the V and J genes are those of that table, whereas D and trimming came from the DNA. Of about 1.1 million clones detected, around three quarters appear once; the ten largest clones hold approximately 0.95%.

Input material: memory CD4+ T cells from PBMCs. Subset reported: CD45RA-negative fraction. The TCR was taken from a man younger than 30 in good health. Some clones in this sample may be carry-over from other donors' samples. V usage is TRBV30 and J usage is TRBJ2-5; TRBD2 is a possible D gene (6 bases). The CDR3 loop is CAWSSPGLPKYF. As DNA, the CDR3 is TGTGCCTGGAGTTCCCCGGGACTCCCAAAGTACTTC.